Included here is one T cell receptor (beta chain) sequence, with context. Antigen unknown. Germline V CDR1 and CDR2: SGHDT, YYEEEE. This CDR3 spans 17 amino acids. V lost 5 bases, J lost 7 bases, and 24 bases lay in between. The record originates from a study of T-cell memory formation after mild COVID-19. General observations from the study: Memory sampled before infection contained some responding clones, suggesting cross-reactive memory joined. Day 15 to 85 contracting clones showed balanced CD4/CD8; later expanders leaned CD4+.

TCRdb itself ran the 5' RACE reads through MiXCR, one entry per CDR3 protein. The sample yields roughly 110,000 distinct CDR3 sequences, roughly 12% seen once. Material: PBMCs or a T cell subset sorted from them (not recorded which). The gene calls are TRBV5-6 and TRBJ2-2; D may correspond to TRBD1 or TRBD2 (6 bases each). The source of this sequence is an adult woman who had mild COVID-19 (a few samples of this study predate the infection). Cell type and time point are not known. The CDR3 here is CASRLGQSAPGVGELFF. The CDR3 DNA reads TGTGCCAGCAGGCTCGGACAGTCGGCGCCGGGAGTCGGGGAGCTGTTTTTT.